The clone carrying this T cell receptor beta chain turned up a few times. Its antigen is unknown. This record belongs to a study of cytomegalovirus exposure and HLA in healthy donors. For the study at large: The 120 million or so unique TCR beta sequences, from roughly 180 million T cells, were found by an earlier analysis.

Each donor's status was that of a healthy bone marrow donor. Though probably carrying unrecorded immune exposures, donors were nominally healthy at sampling. Overall study findings and caveats: Several of the most significant clusters appeared linked to common viral pathogens, based on a later analysis.

Germline values: CDR1 SGHNT, CDR2 YYREEE (reference sequence). Trimming took off 4 bases at V and 4 bases at J, with 16 bases between the two ends. The CDR3 is made up of 15 amino acids. PCR primers comprised 60 Vbeta and 13 Jbeta primers. TCRdb keeps only in-frame clones here, not all; method: immunoSEQ multiplex PCR. The table lists over 85,000 clones, 7.6% of them singletons. The sequence derives from a middle-aged man in good health and CMV-seronegative. Specimen: PBMCs. J is TRBJ2-3 and V is TRBV5-4; possibly TRBD2 for D (7 bases). The CDR3 sequence: CASSHVRGAADTQYF. In nucleotides, the CDR3 is TGTGCCAGCAGCCACGTTCGGGGGGCCGCAGATACGCAGTATTTT. Supplemented by reference TRBV5-4 and TRBJ2-3, the full variable domain reads ETGVTQSPTHLIKTRGQQVTLRCSSQSGHNTVSWYQQALGQGPQFIFQYYREEENGRGNFPPRFSGLQFPNYSSELNVNALELDDSALYLCASSHVRGAADTQYFGPGTRLTVL.